The 7 T cell receptor beta chains below were found in one sample sequenced in a study of blood T cell repertoires in COVID-19. Repertoires were generated with immunoSEQ multiplex PCR, while TCRdb's copy carries only in-frame clones and drops some. The data show around 200,000 clones, with approximately 91% seen just once and roughly 1.6% held by the top ten. The specimen sequenced was peripheral blood. Receptors were obtained from a man younger than 35 with active or convalescent COVID-19.

CDR3 sequence: CASSSNRDKAFF. The CDR3 DNA follows: TGTGCCAGCAGTTCGAACAGAGATAAAGCTTTCTTT. J is TRBJ1-1 and V is TRBV12-3 or TRBV12-4; D is undetermined. Trimming removed 4 bases at V and 9 bases at J, with 12 bases between. CDR3 length: 12 residues.

CDR3 DNA sequence: TGTGCCAGCAGCTTAGGTTGGCGGGGGCCGGGCACAGATACGCAGTATTTT. Residues: CASSLGWRGPGTDTQYF. V is TRBV11-3 and J is TRBJ2-3, with TRBD2 as a possible D gene (7 bases). V was clipped by 1 base and J by 1 base, with 15 bases between them. CDR3 size: 17 residues. The germline V gene has CDR1 SGHNT and CDR2 YENEEA.

The chain's CDR3 is CASSPYPGTGFNQPQHF. Here the CDR3 DNA reads TGTGCCAGCAGCCCCTACCCCGGGACAGGGTTCAATCAGCCCCAGCATTTT. This chain joins TRBV11-2 and TRBJ1-5; 9 bases are shared with TRBD1. The junction had 11 bases not matched to a gene; V was cut back by 5 bases and J by 3 bases. Germline V CDR1 and CDR2: SGHAT, FQNNGV. The CDR3 runs to 17 residues.

The V gene is TRBV14, the J gene TRBJ2-6; 7 positions match TRBD1. With V trimmed by 0 bases and J by 2 bases, 13 bases remained unmatched. CDR1 and CDR2 (germline): SGHDN, FVKESK. This CDR3 has 20 residues. The chain's CDR3 is CASSQDSYDRVWAGANVLTF. CDR3 coding DNA: TGTGCCAGCAGCCAAGATTCTTATGACAGGGTATGGGCTGGGGCCAACGTCCTGACTTTC.

The rearrangement links TRBV7-9 to TRBJ1-2; weak D call: TRBD1 (6 bases). Trimming cost V 2 bases and J 6 bases, with 16 bases left between them. The germline CDR1 and CDR2 sequences are SEHNR and FQNEAQ (reference sequence). The CDR3 length is 15 residues. This chain's CDR3 is CASSLFSAGVHGYTF. For the CDR3, the DNA is TGTGCCAGCAGCTTATTTTCGGCAGGGGTCCATGGCTACACCTTC. The entire variable domain, with the rest obtained from reference TRBV7-9 and TRBJ1-2, is as follows: DTGVSQNPRHKITKRGQNVTFRCDPISEHNRLYWYRQTLGQGPEFLTYFQNEAQLEKSRLLSDRFSAERPKGSFSTLEIQRTEQGDSAMYLCASSLFSAGVHGYTFGSGTRLTVV.

A single count supports this clone. The chain joins TRBV3-1 (or the pseudogene TRBV3-2) to TRBJ1-4; D gene uncertain. Trimming shortened V by 0 bases and J by 8 bases, and 7 bases separated the two germline ends. This CDR3 is 13 amino acids long. Per germline, CDR1 LGHDT and CDR2 YNNKEL (reference sequence). CDR3 coding DNA: TGTGCCAGCAGCCAAGAGTTCCAGGAAAAACTGTTTTTT. This codes for CASSQEFQEKLFF.

This clone was counted once. V usage is TRBV5-6 and J usage is TRBJ2-5, with 8 bases aligning to TRBD1. This CDR3 is 17 amino acids long. After removal of 3 bases from V and 2 bases from J, the junction contained 12 bases not matched to a gene. Per the germline V gene, CDR1 is SGHDT and CDR2 is YYEEEE. For the CDR3, the DNA is TGTGCCAGCAGCTCCTCGACAGGGGCGACAAGTCAAGAGACCCAGTACTTC. Translated: CASSSSTGATSQETQYF.